This T cell receptor beta chain was identified during a study of blood T cell repertoires in COVID-19. CDR3 length equals 17 residues. V was clipped by 0 bases and J by 7 bases; unmatched bases: 9. Germline V gene lookup returns CDR1 SGHRS and CDR2 YFSETQ. Clones were sequenced by immunoSEQ multiplex PCR, and TCRdb holds only the in-frame ones, with some missing. The table has about 130,000 clones, approximately 90% seen once. The J gene is TRBJ2-2, the V gene TRBV5-1, with TRBD2 identical over 10 bases. Sequenced input: peripheral blood. This TCR derives from a man in his 60s with active or convalescent COVID-19. The CDR3 sequence is CASSLVLAGDMVGELFF. In DNA form, the CDR3 reads TGCGCCAGCAGCTTGGTCCTAGCGGGAGATATGGTCGGGGAGCTGTTTTTT.